The 7 T cell receptor beta chains reported below all come from one sample, sequenced in a study of cytomegalovirus exposure and HLA in healthy donors. Sequenced by immunoSEQ multiplex PCR; TCRdb stores in-frame clones only, minus some. The table includes 65,000 to 90,000 clones, roughly 96% detected once. Material for sequencing was PBMCs. The receptor set was obtained from a man aged 18 to 30 in good health and CMV-seronegative.

The V call is TRBV27, the J call TRBJ2-7; D might be TRBD1 (7 bases). Germline-derived CDR1 and CDR2 are MNHEY and SMNVEV (reference sequence). V was shortened by 0 bases and J by 6 bases, with 15 bases between the two germline ends. CDR3 length equals 15 residues. The CDR3, as DNA: TGTGCCAGCAGTTTATCGGAGGGGGCGTTCGGCGAGCAGTACTTC. It translates to CASSLSEGAFGEQYF.

The V gene is TRBV28, the J gene TRBJ2-3; D is uncertain. Germline CDR1 is MDHEN and CDR2 is SYDVKM. The CDR3 is 14 amino acids. V lost 3 bases and J lost 6, with 13 bases in between. In DNA, the CDR3 is TGTGCCAGCAGTTTTCGAACAGCCCCTGATACGCAGTATTTT. This codes for CASSFRTAPDTQYF. The full variable domain, rest sourced from reference TRBV28 and TRBJ2-3, is DVKVTQSSRYLVKRTGEKVFLECVQDMDHENMFWYRQDPGLGLRLIYFSYDVKMKEKGDIPEGYSVSREKKERFSLILESASTNQTSMYLCASSFRTAPDTQYFGPGTRLTVL.

The rearrangement joins TRBV5-1 to TRBJ1-1; maybe TRBD1 (5 bases). Germline-derived CDR1 and CDR2 are SGHRS and YFSETQ. This CDR3 comprises 14 residues. V lost 2 bases to trimming and J lost 6 bases, with 14 bases between them. CDR3: CASSFDSTISEAFF. The CDR3 nucleotides read TGCGCCAGCAGCTTCGACAGTACGATCTCTGAAGCTTTCTTT.

The chain uses TRBV7-6 and TRBJ2-3, with D possibly matching TRBD1 (5 bases). The CDR3 is made up of 17 amino acids. Per germline, CDR1 SGHVS and CDR2 FNYEAQ. Trimming removed 5 bases at V and 2 bases at J, with 20 bases between. DNA of the CDR3: TGTGCCAGCAGCCACTGCCCCCGACAGCGCCCCACAGATACGCAGTATTTT. Protein product: CASSHCPRQRPTDTQYF.

The chain joins TRBV2 to TRBJ1-2, with D possibly TRBD1 on 6 matching bases. CDR1 and CDR2 (germline): SNHLY, FYNNEI. The CDR3 totals 14 residues. The V end lost 3 bases, the J end lost 5 bases, and 13 bases lay between the germline ends. This CDR3 is CASSESGEGYGYTF. The CDR3 region has the DNA TGTGCCAGCAGTGAGTCAGGGGAGGGGTATGGCTACACCTTC.

The chain links TRBV4-2 to TRBJ2-4; no firm D call. The CDR3 is 13 amino acids. Germline V gene lookup returns CDR1 LGHNA and CDR2 YNFKEQ. Trimming removed 2 bases from V and 6 bases from J, with 8 bases in between. CDR3 bases: TGTGCCAGCAGCCAATCCGTCGGAAACATTCAGTACTTC. This translates into CASSQSVGNIQYF.

V usage is TRBV28 and J usage is TRBJ2-7; 7 bases line up with TRBD2. J gave up 2 bases and V 4 bases, and 8 bases lay outside the gene matches. This CDR3 is 15 amino acids long. Looked up from germline, CDR1 is MDHEN and CDR2 is SYDVKM. The chain's CDR3 is CASSSPGLPTYEQYF. For the CDR3, the DNA is TGTGCCAGCAGTTCTCCGGGACTACCAACCTACGAGCAGTACTTC.